Listed below are T cell receptor beta chains from one sample, sequenced in a study of blood T cell repertoires in COVID-19. TCRdb's table, derived via immunoSEQ multiplex PCR, lists solely in-frame clones and lacks some. The sample lists approximately 61,000 clones; about 86% were seen once. The sequenced material came from peripheral blood. The source is a human donor in a cohort sampled during active COVID-19. CDR3s include the opening cysteine and the closing phenylalanine or tryptophan. A D gene is named only where the DNA matches it firmly. A row's size may be missing; if present it is once, few, many or a size class.

TRBJ1-3 - TRBV6-5 16 - CASSYSPGGSGNTIYF TGTGCCAGCAGTTACTCCCCGGGGGGCTCTGGAAACACCATATATTTT
TRBJ1-5 - TRBV28 16 - CASSFGGGIIHQPQHF TGTGCCAGCAGTTTTGGGGGGGGAATTATTCATCAGCCCCAGCATTTT
TRBJ2-7 - TRBV28 11 - CASSGLYEQYF TGTGCCAGCAGTGGACTCTACGAGCAGTACTTC
TRBJ2-2 - TRBV7-9 12 - CASSYGTGELFF TGTGCCAGCAGCTACGGCACCGGGGAGCTGTTTTTT
TRBJ2-1 - TRBV4-1 16 TRBD1 CASSQIRGQGFNEQFF TGCGCCAGCAGCCAAATAAGGGGACAGGGTTTCAATGAGCAGTTCTTC
TRBJ1-1 - TRBV10-3 15 - CAISNREGQGTEAFF TGTGCCATCAGCAACAGGGAGGGTCAGGGCACTGAAGCTTTCTTT
TRBJ2-7 - TRBV4-3 15 TRBD1 CASSQDVRGRYEQYF TGCGCCAGCAGCCAAGATGTTAGGGGGCGCTACGAGCAGTACTTC
TRBJ2-5 - TRBV19 14 - CASTPDTLQETQYF TGTGCCAGTACCCCAGACACCCTCCAAGAGACCCAGTACTTC
TRBJ2-5 - TRBV11-3 17 TRBD2 CASSLGFMQGLKETQYF TGTGCCAGCAGCTTAGGGTTTATGCAGGGACTAAAAGAGACCCAGTACTTC
TRBJ1-2 - TRBV29-1 12 - CSVEGSLYGYTF TGCAGCGTTGAGGGTAGCCTCTATGGCTACACCTTC
TRBJ2-3 - TRBV7-2 15 - CASSLVVQGPDTQYF TGTGCCAGCAGCTTAGTAGTTCAGGGTCCAGATACGCAGTATTTT
TRBJ2-7 once TRBV6-5 13 TRBD1 CASSRDRVDEQYF TGTGCCAGCAGCCGGGACAGGGTGGACGAGCAGTACTTC
TRBJ2-1 - TRBV7-3 14 - CASSLFAGQPEQFF TGTGCCAGCAGCTTATTTGCAGGACAGCCTGAGCAGTTCTTC
TRBJ1-5 - TRBV19 16 TRBD1 CASSIGGTGGLQPQHF TGTGCCAGTAGTATAGGAGGGACAGGCGGACTTCAGCCCCAGCATTTT
TRBJ2-2 - TRBV6-5 15 TRBD1 CASSQRDRNTGELFF TGTGCCAGCAGTCAACGGGACAGGAACACCGGGGAGCTGTTTTTT
TRBJ1-4 - TRBV2 15 - CASRAAGSLGEKLFF TGTGCCAGCCGCGCGGCCGGGTCCTTAGGTGAAAAACTGTTTTTT
TRBJ2-4 - TRBV4-1 15 TRBD1 CASSQPRTGWDIQYF TGCGCCAGCAGCCAACCTAGGACAGGGTGGGACATTCAGTACTTC
TRBJ1-5 - TRBV6-2/TRBV6-3 11 - CASSPGQPQHF TGTGCCAGCAGTCCCGGTCAGCCCCAGCATTTT
TRBJ2-2 - TRBV7-3 12 - CASSSYTGELFF TGTGCCAGCAGCTCGTACACCGGGGAGCTGTTTTTT
TRBJ2-1 - TRBV28 17 TRBD2 CASRVAETSGKNNEQFF TGTGCCAGCAGAGTAGCCGAGACTAGCGGGAAAAACAATGAGCAGTTCTTC
TRBJ1-5 - TRBV16 12 - CASSQSRGAQHF TGTGCCAGCAGCCAATCGCGGGGGGCCCAGCATTTT
TRBJ2-1 - TRBV9 16 TRBD2 CASSVGLAGSYNEQFF TGTGCCAGCAGCGTAGGACTAGCGGGATCCTACAATGAGCAGTTCTTC
TRBJ2-7 - TRBV2 12 - CASSQNSYEQYF TGTGCCAGCAGCCAGAACTCCTACGAGCAGTACTTC
TRBJ1-2 - TRBV10-3 14 TRBD1 CAINTGTGPYGYTF TGTGCCATCAATACCGGGACAGGGCCCTATGGCTACACCTTC
TRBJ1-2 - TRBV6-5 13 - CATRLASSYGYTF TGTGCCACCCGTCTAGCTTCCTCCTATGGCTACACCTTC
TRBJ1-6 - TRBV5-5 16 TRBD1 CASSLRDRANNSPLHF TGTGCCAGCAGCTTACGGGACAGAGCCAATAATTCACCCCTCCACTTT
TRBJ2-1 - TRBV2 15 TRBD2 CASRLLGLAAQEQFF TGTGCCAGCAGATTACTAGGACTAGCGGCACAAGAGCAGTTCTTC
TRBJ2-7 - TRBV6-5 14 TRBD2 CASSFQAGVYEQYF TGTGCCAGCAGTTTCCAGGCGGGAGTTTACGAGCAGTACTTC
TRBJ2-6 once TRBV4-1 22 TRBD1 CASSQFPRRGQGPYSGANVLTF TGCGCCAGCAGCCAATTCCCACGACGGGGACAGGGACCCTACTCTGGGGCCAACGTCCTGACTTTC
TRBJ2-7 few TRBV5-5 14 - CASSLGGDRYQQYF TGTGCCAGCAGCTTGGGGGGTGACAGGTACCAGCAGTACTTC
TRBJ2-7 - TRBV27 15 TRBD2 CASSLFSGITYEQYF TGTGCCAGCAGTTTATTTAGCGGGATAACCTACGAGCAGTACTTC
TRBJ2-3 - TRBV5-1 15 TRBD2 CASSSLAGSTDTQYF TGCGCCAGCAGCTCGTTAGCGGGAAGCACAGATACGCAGTATTTT
TRBJ2-3 - TRBV5-1 16 TRBD1 CASSSRQGAGTDTQYF TGCGCCAGCAGCTCCCGGCAGGGGGCTGGCACAGATACGCAGTATTTT
TRBJ1-2 - TRBV11-1 14 - CASSLSRGYYGYTF TGTGCCAGCAGCTTAAGTCGGGGGTACTATGGCTACACCTTC
TRBJ1-1 - TRBV6-5 12 TRBD1 CASTIGQAGAFF TGTGCCAGCACTATCGGACAGGCGGGGGCTTTCTTT
TRBJ1-1 - TRBV5-1 14 - CASSKGQGNTEAFF TGCGCCAGCAGCAAAGGGCAGGGGAACACTGAAGCTTTCTTT
TRBJ2-3 - TRBV18 16 TRBD1 CASSLTGTGGSDTQYF TGTGCCAGCTCACTAACCGGGACAGGGGGCTCAGATACGCAGTATTTT
TRBJ2-7 - TRBV5-6 15 - CASSLFGTQTYEQYF TGTGCCAGCAGCTTGTTTGGGACTCAAACCTACGAGCAGTACTTC
TRBJ2-6 - TRBV5-1 15 - CASSSQDYGANVLTF TGCGCCAGCAGCTCACAGGACTATGGGGCCAACGTCCTGACTTTC
TRBJ2-3 - TRBV5-8 14 TRBD2 CASSRGLAGKGQYF TGTGCCAGCAGCCGGGGACTAGCGGGCAAAGGGCAGTATTTT
TRBJ1-6 - TRBV27 11 - CASGGGLPLHF TGTGCCAGCGGGGGGGGTTTACCCCTCCACTTT
TRBJ1-1 - TRBV15 16 TRBD1 CATTQGMTGPHYEAFF TGTGCCACCACCCAGGGGATGACAGGGCCCCACTATGAAGCTTTCTTT
TRBJ2-7 - TRBV10-2 14 - CASSHGDISYEQYF TGCGCCAGCTCCCATGGGGACATCTCCTACGAGCAGTACTTC
TRBJ1-3 - TRBV19 15 - CASIFRDSAGNTIYF TGTGCCAGTATCTTCAGGGATTCTGCTGGAAACACCATATATTTT
TRBJ1-5 once TRBV6-5 15 - CASSRKLAGDQPQHF TGTGCCAGCAGCCGAAAGTTAGCGGGGGACCAGCCCCAGCATTTT
TRBJ2-7 - TRBV4-1 15 TRBD1 CASSQVTGGFYEQYF TGCGCCAGCAGCCAAGTGACAGGGGGCTTCTACGAGCAGTACTTC
TRBJ1-2 once TRBV7-6 15 TRBD1 CASSGRTGSDYGYTF TGTGCCAGCAGCGGCCGGACAGGGTCTGACTATGGCTACACCTTC
TRBJ2-7 - TRBV4-3 17 - CASSQDRTGQTSYEQYF TGCGCCAGCAGCCAAGATAGAACAGGGCAAACCTCCTACGAGCAGTACTTC
TRBJ1-5 - TRBV10-2 14 TRBD1 CASTRGYSNQPQHF TGCGCCAGCACCAGGGGGTATAGCAATCAGCCCCAGCATTTT
TRBJ2-7 - TRBV7-9 15 TRBD2 CASSPGTSGSYEQYF TGTGCCAGCAGCCCAGGGACTAGCGGCTCCTACGAGCAGTACTTC
TRBJ1-3 - TRBV9 14 - CASSFQVTGNTIYF TGTGCCAGCAGCTTTCAGGTTACGGGAAACACCATATATTTT
TRBJ2-7 - TRBV6-6 14 TRBD1 CASSYTGTGNEQYF TGTGCCAGCAGTTACACCGGGACAGGGAACGAGCAGTACTTC